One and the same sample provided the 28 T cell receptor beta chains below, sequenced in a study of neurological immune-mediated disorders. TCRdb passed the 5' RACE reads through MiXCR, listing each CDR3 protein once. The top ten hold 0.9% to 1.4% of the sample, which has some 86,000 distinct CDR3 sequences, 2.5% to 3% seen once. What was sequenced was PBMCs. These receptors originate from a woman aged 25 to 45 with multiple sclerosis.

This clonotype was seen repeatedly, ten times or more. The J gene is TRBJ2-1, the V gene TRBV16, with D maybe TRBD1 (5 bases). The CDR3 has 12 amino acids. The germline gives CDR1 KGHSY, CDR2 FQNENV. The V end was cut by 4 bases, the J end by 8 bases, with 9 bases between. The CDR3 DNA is TGTGCCAGCAGCCCTGGGGCCGATGAGCAGTTCTTC. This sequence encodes CASSPGADEQFF.

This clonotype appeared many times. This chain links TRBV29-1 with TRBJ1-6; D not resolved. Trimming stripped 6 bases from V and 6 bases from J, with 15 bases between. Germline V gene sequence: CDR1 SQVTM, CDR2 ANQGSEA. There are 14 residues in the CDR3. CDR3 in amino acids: CSVAPGERNSPLHF. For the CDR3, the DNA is TGCAGCGTGGCCCCCGGGGAACGTAATTCACCCCTCCACTTT. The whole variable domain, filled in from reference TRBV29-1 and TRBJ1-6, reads SAVISQKPSRDICQRGTSLTIQCQVDSQVTMMFWYRQQPGQSLTLIATANQGSEATYESGFVIDKFPISRPNLTFSTLTVSNMSPEDSSIYLCSVAPGERNSPLHFGNGTRLTVT.

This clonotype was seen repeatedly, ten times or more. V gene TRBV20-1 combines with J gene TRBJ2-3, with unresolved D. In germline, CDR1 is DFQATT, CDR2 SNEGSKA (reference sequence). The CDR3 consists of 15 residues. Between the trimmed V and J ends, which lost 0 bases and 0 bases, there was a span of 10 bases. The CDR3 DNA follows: TGCAGTGCTAGAGATGAGCAGACTAGCACAGATACGCAGTATTTT. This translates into CSARDEQTSTDTQYF.

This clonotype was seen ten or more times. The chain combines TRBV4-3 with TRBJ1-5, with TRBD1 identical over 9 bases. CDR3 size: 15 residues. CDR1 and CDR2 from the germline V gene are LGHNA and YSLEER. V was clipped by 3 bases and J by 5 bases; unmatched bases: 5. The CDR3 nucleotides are TGCGCCAGCAGCCAGACGGACAGGGGAGATCAGCCCCAGCATTTT. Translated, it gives CASSQTDRGDQPQHF.

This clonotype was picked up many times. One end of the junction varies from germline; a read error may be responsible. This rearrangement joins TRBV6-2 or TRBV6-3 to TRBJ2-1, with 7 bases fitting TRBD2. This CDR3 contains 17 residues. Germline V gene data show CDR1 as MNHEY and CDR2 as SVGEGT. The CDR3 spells CASSHPFGGSSYNGQFF. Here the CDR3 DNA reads TGTGCCAGCAGCCACCCGTTTGGCGGGAGCTCCTACAATGGGCAGTTCTTC.

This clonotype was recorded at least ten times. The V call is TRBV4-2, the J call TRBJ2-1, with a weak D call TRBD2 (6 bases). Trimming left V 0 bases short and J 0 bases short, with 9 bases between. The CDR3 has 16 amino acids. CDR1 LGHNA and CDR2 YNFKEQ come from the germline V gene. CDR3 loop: CASSQDFSGSYNEQFF. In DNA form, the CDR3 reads TGTGCCAGCAGCCAAGATTTTAGCGGCTCCTACAATGAGCAGTTCTTC.

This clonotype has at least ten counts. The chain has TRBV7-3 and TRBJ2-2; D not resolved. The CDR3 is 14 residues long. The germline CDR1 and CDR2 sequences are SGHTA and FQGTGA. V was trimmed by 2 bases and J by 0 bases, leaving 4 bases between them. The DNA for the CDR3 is TGTGCCAGCAGCTTACAACCGAACACCGGGGAGCTGTTTTTT. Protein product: CASSLQPNTGELFF. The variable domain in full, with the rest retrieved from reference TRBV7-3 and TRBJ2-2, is GAGVSQTPSNKVTEKGKYVELRCDPISGHTALYWYRQSLGQGPEFLIYFQGTGAADDSGLPNDRFFAVRPEGSVSTLKIQRTERGDSAVYLCASSLQPNTGELFFGEGSRLTVL.

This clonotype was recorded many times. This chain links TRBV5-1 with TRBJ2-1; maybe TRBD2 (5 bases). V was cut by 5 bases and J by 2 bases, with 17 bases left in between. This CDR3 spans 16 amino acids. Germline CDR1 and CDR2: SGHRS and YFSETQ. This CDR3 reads CASSSAVRSTYNEQFF. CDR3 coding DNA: TGCGCCAGCAGTTCAGCGGTTAGGTCTACCTACAATGAGCAGTTCTTC.

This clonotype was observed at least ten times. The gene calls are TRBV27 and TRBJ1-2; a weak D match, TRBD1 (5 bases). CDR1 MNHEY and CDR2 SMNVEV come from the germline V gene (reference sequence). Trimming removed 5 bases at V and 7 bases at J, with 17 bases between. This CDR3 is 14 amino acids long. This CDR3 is CASSPDRTWIGYTF. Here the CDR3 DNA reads TGTGCCAGCAGTCCCGACAGAACTTGGATTGGCTACACCTTC.

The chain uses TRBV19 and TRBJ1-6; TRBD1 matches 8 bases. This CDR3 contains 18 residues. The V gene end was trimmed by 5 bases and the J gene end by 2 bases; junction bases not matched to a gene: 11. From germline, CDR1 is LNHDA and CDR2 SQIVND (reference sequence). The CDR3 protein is CASSPARQGNTYNSPLHF. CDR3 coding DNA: TGTGCCAGTAGTCCCGCGAGACAGGGGAACACCTATAATTCACCCCTCCACTTT.

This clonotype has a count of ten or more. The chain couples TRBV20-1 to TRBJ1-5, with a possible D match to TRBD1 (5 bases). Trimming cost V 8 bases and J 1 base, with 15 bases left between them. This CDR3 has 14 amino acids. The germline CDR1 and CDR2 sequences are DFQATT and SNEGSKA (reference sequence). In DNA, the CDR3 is TGCAGTCTCCGCAGGGATCAGAGCAATCAGCCCCAGCATTTT. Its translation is CSLRRDQSNQPQHF.

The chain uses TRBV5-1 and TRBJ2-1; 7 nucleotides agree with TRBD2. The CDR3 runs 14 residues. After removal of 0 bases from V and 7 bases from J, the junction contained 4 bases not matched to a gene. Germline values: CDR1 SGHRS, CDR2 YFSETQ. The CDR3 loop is CASSLGLAANEQFF. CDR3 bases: TGCGCCAGCAGCTTGGGGCTAGCGGCTAATGAGCAGTTCTTC.

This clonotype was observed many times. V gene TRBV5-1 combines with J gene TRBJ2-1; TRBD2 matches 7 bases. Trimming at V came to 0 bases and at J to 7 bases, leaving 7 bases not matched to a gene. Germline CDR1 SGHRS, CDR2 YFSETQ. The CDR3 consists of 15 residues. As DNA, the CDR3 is TGCGCCAGCAGCTTGGCCCCTGGCGGGAGTAATGAGCAGTTCTTC. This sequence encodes CASSLAPGGSNEQFF.

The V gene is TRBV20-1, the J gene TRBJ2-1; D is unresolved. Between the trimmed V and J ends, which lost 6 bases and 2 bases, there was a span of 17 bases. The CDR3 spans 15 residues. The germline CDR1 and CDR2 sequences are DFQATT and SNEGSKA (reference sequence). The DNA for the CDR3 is TGCAGTGCAACAACGGGTTGGGGTACCTACAATGAGCAGTTCTTC. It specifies CSATTGWGTYNEQFF.

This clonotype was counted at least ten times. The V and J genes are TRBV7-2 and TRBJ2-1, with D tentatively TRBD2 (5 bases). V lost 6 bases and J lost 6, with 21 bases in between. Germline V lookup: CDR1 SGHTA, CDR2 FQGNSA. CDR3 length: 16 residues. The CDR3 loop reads CASRARASPLVNEQFF. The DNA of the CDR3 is TGTGCCAGCAGAGCGCGGGCTAGCCCTCTTGTCAATGAGCAGTTCTTC.

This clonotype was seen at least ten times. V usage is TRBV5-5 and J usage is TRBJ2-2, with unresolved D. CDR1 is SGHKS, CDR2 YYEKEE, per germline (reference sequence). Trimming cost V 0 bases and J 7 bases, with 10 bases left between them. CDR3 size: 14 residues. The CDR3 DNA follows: TGTGCCAGCAGCTTGGTCGTGGGTGGCGGGGAGCTGTTTTTT. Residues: CASSLVVGGGELFF.

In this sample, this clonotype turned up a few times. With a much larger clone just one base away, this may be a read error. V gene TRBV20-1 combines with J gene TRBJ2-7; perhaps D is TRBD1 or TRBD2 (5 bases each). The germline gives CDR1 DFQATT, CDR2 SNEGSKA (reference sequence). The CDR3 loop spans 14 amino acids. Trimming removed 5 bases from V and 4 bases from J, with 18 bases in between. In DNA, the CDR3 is TGCAGTGCTCTCGACCCGGGACCGGCTTACGAGCAGTACTTC. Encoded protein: CSALDPGPAYEQYF.

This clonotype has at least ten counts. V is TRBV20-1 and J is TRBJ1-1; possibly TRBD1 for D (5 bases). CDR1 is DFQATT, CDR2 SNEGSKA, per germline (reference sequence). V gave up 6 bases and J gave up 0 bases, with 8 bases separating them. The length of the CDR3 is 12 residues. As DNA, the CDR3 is TGCAGTGCCGGGGGGATGAACACTGAAGCTTTCTTT. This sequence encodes CSAGGMNTEAFF.

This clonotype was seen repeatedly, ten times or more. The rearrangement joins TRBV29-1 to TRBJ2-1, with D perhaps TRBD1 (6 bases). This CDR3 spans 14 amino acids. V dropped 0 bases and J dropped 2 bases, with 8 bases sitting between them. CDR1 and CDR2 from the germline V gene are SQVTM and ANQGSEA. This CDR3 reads CSVEDKGAYNEQFF. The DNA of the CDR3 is TGCAGCGTTGAAGATAAGGGGGCCTACAATGAGCAGTTCTTC.

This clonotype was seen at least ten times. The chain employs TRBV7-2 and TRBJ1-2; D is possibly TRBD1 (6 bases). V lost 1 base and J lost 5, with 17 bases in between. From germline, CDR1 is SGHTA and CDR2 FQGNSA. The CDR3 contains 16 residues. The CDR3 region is CASSLGGVGAEYGYTF. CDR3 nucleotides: TGTGCCAGCAGCTTAGGGGGAGTGGGGGCCGAATATGGCTACACCTTC. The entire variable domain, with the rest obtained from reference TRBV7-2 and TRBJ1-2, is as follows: GAGVSQSPSNKVTEKGKDVELRCDPISGHTALYWYRQSLGQGLEFLIYFQGNSAPDKSGLPSDRFSAERTGGSVSTLTIQRTQQEDSAVYLCASSLGGVGAEYGYTFGSGTRLTVV.

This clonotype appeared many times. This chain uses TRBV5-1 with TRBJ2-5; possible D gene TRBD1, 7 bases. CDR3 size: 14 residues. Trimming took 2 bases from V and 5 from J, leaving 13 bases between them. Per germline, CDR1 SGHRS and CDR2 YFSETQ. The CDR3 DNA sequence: TGCGCCAGCAGCTTTTCCGGAGGGGGCGAGACCCAGTACTTC. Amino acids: CASSFSGGGETQYF. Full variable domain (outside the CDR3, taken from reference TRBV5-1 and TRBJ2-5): KAGVTQTPRYLIKTRGQQVTLSCSPISGHRSVSWYQQTPGQGLQFLFEYFSETQRNKGNFPGRFSGRQFSNSRSEMNVSTLELGDSALYLCASSFSGGGETQYFGPGTRLLVL.

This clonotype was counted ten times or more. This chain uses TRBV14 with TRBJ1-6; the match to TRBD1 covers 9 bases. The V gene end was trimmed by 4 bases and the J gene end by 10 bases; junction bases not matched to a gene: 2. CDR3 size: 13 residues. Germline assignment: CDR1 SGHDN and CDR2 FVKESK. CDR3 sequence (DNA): TGTGCCAGCAGCCTGGACAGGGGCTCACCCCTCCACTTT. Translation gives CASSLDRGSPLHF.

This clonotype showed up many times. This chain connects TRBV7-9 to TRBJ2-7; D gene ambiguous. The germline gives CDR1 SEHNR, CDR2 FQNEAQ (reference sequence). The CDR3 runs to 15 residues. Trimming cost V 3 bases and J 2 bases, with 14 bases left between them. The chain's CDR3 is CASSFRGPPTYEQYF. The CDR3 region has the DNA TGTGCCAGCAGCTTCCGTGGACCGCCCACCTACGAGCAGTACTTC.

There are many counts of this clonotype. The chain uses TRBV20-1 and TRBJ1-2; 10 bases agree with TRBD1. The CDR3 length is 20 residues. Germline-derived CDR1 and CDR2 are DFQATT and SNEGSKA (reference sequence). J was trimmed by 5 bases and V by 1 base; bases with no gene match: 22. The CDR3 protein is CSARVLSGRDRGMILYGYTF. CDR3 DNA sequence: TGCAGTGCTAGAGTCCTCAGCGGACGGGACAGGGGAATGATCCTTTATGGCTACACCTTC.

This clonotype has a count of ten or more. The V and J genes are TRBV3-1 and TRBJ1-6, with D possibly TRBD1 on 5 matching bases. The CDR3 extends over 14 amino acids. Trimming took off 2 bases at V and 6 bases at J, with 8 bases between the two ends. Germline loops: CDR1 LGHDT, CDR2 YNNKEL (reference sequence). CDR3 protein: CASSQSGVNSPLHF. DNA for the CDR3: TGTGCCAGCAGCCAATCGGGGGTTAATTCACCCCTCCACTTT.

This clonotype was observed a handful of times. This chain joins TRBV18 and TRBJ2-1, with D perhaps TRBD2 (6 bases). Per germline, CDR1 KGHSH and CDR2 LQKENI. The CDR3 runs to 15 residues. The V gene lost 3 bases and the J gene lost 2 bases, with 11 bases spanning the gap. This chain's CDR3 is CASSPAAGTYNEQFF. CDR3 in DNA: TGTGCCAGCTCACCTGCAGCGGGCACCTACAATGAGCAGTTCTTC.

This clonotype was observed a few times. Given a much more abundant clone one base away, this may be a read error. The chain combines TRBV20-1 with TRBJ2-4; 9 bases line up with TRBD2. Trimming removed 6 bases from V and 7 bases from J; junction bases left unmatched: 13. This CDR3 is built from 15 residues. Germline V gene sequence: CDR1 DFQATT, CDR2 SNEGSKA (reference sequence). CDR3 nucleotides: TGCAGTGCCAAAGGGACTAGCATTGGGGACAACATTCAGTACTTC. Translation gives CSAKGTSIGDNIQYF.

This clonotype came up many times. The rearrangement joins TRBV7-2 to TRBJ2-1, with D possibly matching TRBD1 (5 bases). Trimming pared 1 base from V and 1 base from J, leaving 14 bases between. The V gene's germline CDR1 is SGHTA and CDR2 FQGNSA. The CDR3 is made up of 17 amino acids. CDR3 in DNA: TGTGCCAGCAGCTTAGGGACACGGGTAGTGTCCTACAATGAGCAGTTCTTC. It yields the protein CASSLGTRVVSYNEQFF.